This TCR beta chain stems from a study of kidney transplant recipient with SARS-CoV-2 infection. The CDR3 is 15 residues long. Per the germline V gene, CDR1 is LGHDT and CDR2 is YNNKEL (reference sequence). V was clipped by 2 bases and J by 4 bases, with 12 bases between them. TCRdb itself ran the reads through MiXCR, one entry per CDR3 protein. The sample has about 250,000 distinct CDR3 sequences, under 35% seen once. This clonotype was recorded at least ten times. The source was a blood sample, collected at baseline and between days 110 and 120 from a kidney transplant recipient. This chain connects TRBV3-1 to TRBJ2-1; D could derive from TRBD1 or TRBD2 (6 bases each). The receptor was isolated from a young adult male patient who had COVID-19 and was a kidney transplant recipient. Some T cells may possibly be graft donor cells. The CDR3 DNA reads TGTGCCAGCAGCCAAACGACTAGGGGGTACAATGAGCAGTTCTTC. This sequence encodes CASSQTTRGYNEQFF.